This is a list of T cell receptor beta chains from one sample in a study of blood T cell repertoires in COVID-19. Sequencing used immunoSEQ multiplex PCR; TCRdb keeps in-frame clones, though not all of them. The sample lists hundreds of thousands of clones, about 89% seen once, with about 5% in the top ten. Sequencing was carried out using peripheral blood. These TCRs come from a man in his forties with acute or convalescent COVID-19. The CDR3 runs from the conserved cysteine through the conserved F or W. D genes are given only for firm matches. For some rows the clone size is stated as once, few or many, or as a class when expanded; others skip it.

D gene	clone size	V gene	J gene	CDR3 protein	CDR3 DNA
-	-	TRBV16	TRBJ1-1	CASSQSGGNTEAFF	TGTGCCAGCAGCCAATCGGGGGGAAACACTGAAGCTTTCTTT
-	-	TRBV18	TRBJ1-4	CASSPGGTNEKLFF	TGTGCCAGCTCACCAGGAGGGACTAATGAAAAACTGTTTTTT
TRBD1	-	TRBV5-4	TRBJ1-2	CASSLAGQGRGYTF	TGTGCCAGCAGCTTGGCTGGACAGGGGCGCGGCTACACCTTC
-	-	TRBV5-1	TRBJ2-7	CASSLAGSYEQYF	TGCGCCAGCAGCTTGGCAGGCAGTTACGAGCAGTACTTC
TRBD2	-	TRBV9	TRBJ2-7	CASSASGGKNEQYF	TGTGCCAGCAGCGCTAGCGGGGGAAAGAACGAGCAGTACTTC
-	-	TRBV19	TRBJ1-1	CASRTPGMNTEAFF	TGTGCCAGTAGAACTCCCGGGATGAACACTGAAGCTTTCTTT
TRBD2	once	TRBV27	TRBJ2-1	CASRLGLALNEQFF	TGTGCCAGCCGATTGGGACTAGCTCTCAATGAGCAGTTCTTC
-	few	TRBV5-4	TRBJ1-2	CASSLEGLGAQGYTF	TGTGCCAGCAGCTTGGAAGGGTTGGGGGCTCAAGGCTACACCTTC
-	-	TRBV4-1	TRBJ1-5	CASSLGVNQPQHF	TGCGCCAGCAGCCTAGGGGTAAATCAGCCCCAGCATTTT
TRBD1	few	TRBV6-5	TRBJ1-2	CASSYSAGGYYGYTF	TGTGCCAGCAGTTACTCGGCAGGGGGATACTATGGCTACACCTTC
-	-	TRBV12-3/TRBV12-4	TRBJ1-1	CASSLGGEAFF	TGTGCCAGCAGTTTAGGAGGTGAAGCTTTCTTT
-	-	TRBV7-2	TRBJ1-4	CASSSAGILRANEKLFF	TGTGCCAGCAGCTCCGCGGGGATATTGAGGGCTAATGAAAAACTGTTTTTT
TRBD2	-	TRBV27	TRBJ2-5	CASRPGAPGLAVPSGQTQYF	TGTGCCAGCAGGCCAGGGGCACCGGGACTAGCGGTCCCCTCCGGACAGACCCAGTACTTC
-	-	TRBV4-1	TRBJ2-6	CASSQEAVLTGANVLTF	TGCGCCAGCAGCCAAGAGGCAGTGTTAACCGGGGCCAACGTCCTGACTTTC
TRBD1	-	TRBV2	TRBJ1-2	CASSGAGGGYGYTF	TGTGCCAGCAGTGGTGCAGGGGGCGGATATGGCTACACCTTC
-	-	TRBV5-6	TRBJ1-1	CASRFTGMAEAFF	TGTGCCAGCAGATTCACAGGGATGGCTGAAGCTTTCTTT
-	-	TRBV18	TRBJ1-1	CASSPSWGENTEAFF	TGTGCCAGCTCCCCGTCGTGGGGAGAGAACACTGAAGCTTTCTTT
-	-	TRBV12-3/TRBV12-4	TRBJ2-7	CASSFTSGEQYF	TGTGCCAGCAGCTTCACCAGCGGCGAGCAGTACTTC
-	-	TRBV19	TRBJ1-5	CASSIVGGVYQPQHF	TGTGCCAGTAGTATCGTGGGGGGTGTTTATCAGCCCCAGCATTTT
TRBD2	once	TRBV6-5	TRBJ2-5	CASRGLADQETQYF	TGTGCCAGCAGGGGACTAGCGGATCAAGAGACCCAGTACTTC
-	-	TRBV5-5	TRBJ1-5	CASSLGWRDHQPQHF	TGTGCCAGCAGCTTGGGTTGGCGGGACCATCAGCCCCAGCATTTT
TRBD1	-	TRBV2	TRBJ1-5	CASNPGQSNQPQHF	TGTGCCAGCAACCCGGGACAGAGCAATCAGCCCCAGCATTTT
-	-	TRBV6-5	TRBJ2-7	CASSSPGGPGEQYF	TGTGCCAGCAGTTCCCCCGGGGGGCCCGGCGAGCAGTACTTC
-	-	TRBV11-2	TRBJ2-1	CASSLTVGTATYNEQFF	TGTGCCAGCAGCTTAACTGTAGGGACTGCGACCTACAATGAGCAGTTCTTC
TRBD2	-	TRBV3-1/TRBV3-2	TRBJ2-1	CASSPRGGGNNEQFF	TGTGCCAGCAGCCCTCGCGGGGGTGGGAACAATGAGCAGTTCTTC
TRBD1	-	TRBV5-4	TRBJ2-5	CASSDDRAQTQYF	TGTGCCAGCAGCGACGACAGGGCTCAGACCCAGTACTTC
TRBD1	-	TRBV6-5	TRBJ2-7	CASRRDRGPYEQYF	TGTGCCAGTAGGCGTGACAGGGGACCCTACGAGCAGTACTTC
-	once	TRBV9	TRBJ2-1	CASQGSSYNEQFF	TGTGCCAGTCAGGGAAGCTCCTACAATGAGCAGTTCTTC
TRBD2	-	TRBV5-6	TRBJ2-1	CASSSGLAGGQQFF	TGTGCCAGCAGCTCGGGACTAGCGGGGGGGCAACAGTTCTTC